This T cell receptor (beta chain) stems from a study of CD8 T cells in Susac syndrome. Sequencing of TCR beta covered CD8+ and CD4+ T cells obtained from blood. The multiple sclerosis control cohort comprised treatment-naive individuals presenting with stable or active relapsing-remitting disease. V lost 1 base and J lost 7, with 8 bases in between. The CDR3 is 14 residues long. Germline CDR1 reads MNHEY; CDR2 reads SVGEGT. RNA in amounts of roughly 0.5 to 1 ug was reverse transcribed with random hexamers. Across 54 Vbeta and 13 Jbeta, immunoSEQ multiplex PCR amplified TCR beta CDR3. MiXCR was run by TCRdb on the immunoSEQ multiplex PCR reads, yielding one entry per CDR3 protein. The data contain 110,000 or so distinct CDR3 sequences, about 92% of them singletons.

This TCR derives from a human donor with multiple sclerosis. The V and J genes are TRBV6-2 or TRBV6-3 and TRBJ1-6; D might be TRBD1 (5 bases). Material for sequencing was CD4+ T cells from PBMCs. CDR3 coding DNA: TGTGCCAGCAGTTACTTTCAGGGAAATTCACCCCTCCACTTT. Protein: CASSYFQGNSPLHF.